The rows below give T cell receptor beta chains drawn from one sample of a study of shared clonotypes between healthy human individuals. Data came from immunoSEQ multiplex PCR; TCRdb stores just in-frame clones and leaves some out. Here the sample spans roughly 1 million clones, about 80% being singletons. The sample consisted of memory CD4+ T cells sorted from blood. These receptors were taken from a man aged 18 to 29 in good health. CDR3s include the opening cysteine and the closing phenylalanine or tryptophan. The D gene is left open where the match is weak. Expanded clones get a size class; other rows say once, few or many, or leave the size out.

v_gene: TRBV9
len: 15
abundance: NA
j_gene: TRBJ2-1
d_gene: TRBD2
CDR3aa: CASSVGRERNNEQFF
CDR3nt: TGTGCCAGCAGCGTAGGGCGGGAGCGGAACAATGAGCAGTTCTTC

v_gene: TRBV19
len: 15
abundance: NA
j_gene: TRBJ2-3
d_gene: TRBD2
CDR3aa: CASSAPGLATDTQYF
CDR3nt: TGTGCCAGTAGTGCGCCGGGACTAGCGACAGATACGCAGTATTTT

v_gene: TRBV2
len: 15
abundance: NA
j_gene: TRBJ2-4
d_gene: NA
CDR3aa: CASSPALVAKNIQYF
CDR3nt: TGTGCCAGCAGTCCCGCCTTAGTAGCCAAAAACATTCAGTACTTC

v_gene: TRBV27
len: 12
abundance: NA
j_gene: TRBJ1-6
d_gene: NA
CDR3aa: CASSFPYSPLHF
CDR3nt: TGTGCCAGCAGTTTCCCCTATTCACCCCTCCACTTT

v_gene: TRBV5-8
len: 15
abundance: once
j_gene: TRBJ1-1
d_gene: TRBD1
CDR3aa: CASRGTAPLNTEAFF
CDR3nt: TGTGCCAGCAGAGGGACAGCACCGCTGAACACTGAAGCTTTCTTT

v_gene: TRBV18
len: 13
abundance: NA
j_gene: TRBJ2-1
d_gene: NA
CDR3aa: CASSPPIGDEQFF
CDR3nt: TGTGCCAGCTCACCACCGATAGGGGATGAGCAGTTCTTC

v_gene: TRBV30
len: 12
abundance: few
j_gene: TRBJ2-3
d_gene: TRBD1
CDR3aa: CAWAQTGDTQYF
CDR3nt: TGTGCCTGGGCTCAGACAGGGGATACGCAGTATTTT

v_gene: TRBV6-5
len: 11
abundance: many
j_gene: TRBJ1-1
d_gene: NA
CDR3aa: CASSYGTEAFF
CDR3nt: TGTGCCAGCAGTTACGGGACTGAAGCTTTCTTT

v_gene: TRBV6-1
len: 15
abundance: NA
j_gene: TRBJ1-2
d_gene: TRBD1
CDR3aa: CASSDQTGGPYGYTF
CDR3nt: TGTGCCAGCAGTGATCAAACAGGGGGCCCCTATGGCTACACCTTC

v_gene: TRBV28
len: 11
abundance: few
j_gene: TRBJ1-1
d_gene: NA
CDR3aa: CASILNTEAFF
CDR3nt: TGTGCCAGCATTTTGAACACTGAAGCTTTCTTT

v_gene: TRBV11-2
len: 14
abundance: NA
j_gene: TRBJ2-7
d_gene: NA
CDR3aa: CASSTGRNHYEQYF
CDR3nt: TGTGCCAGCAGCACGGGCCGCAACCACTACGAGCAGTACTTC

v_gene: TRBV5-4
len: 16
abundance: NA
j_gene: TRBJ2-5
d_gene: NA
CDR3aa: CASSLEGGPARGTQYF
CDR3nt: TGTGCCAGCAGCTTGGAAGGCGGGCCCGCCCGGGGGACCCAGTACTTC

v_gene: TRBV19
len: 17
abundance: NA
j_gene: TRBJ1-1
d_gene: NA
CDR3aa: CASSPGRAQIMNTEAFF
CDR3nt: TGTGCCAGTTCCCCGGGGAGGGCGCAAATTATGAACACTGAAGCTTTCTTT

v_gene: TRBV5-1
len: 13
abundance: NA
j_gene: TRBJ1-2
d_gene: NA
CDR3aa: CASSLGHMDGYTF
CDR3nt: TGCGCCAGCAGCTTGGGGCATATGGATGGCTACACCTTC

v_gene: TRBV5-4
len: 13
abundance: few
j_gene: TRBJ2-3
d_gene: TRBD1
CDR3aa: CASSYTGVDTQYF
CDR3nt: TGTGCCAGCAGCTACACAGGGGTCGATACGCAGTATTTT

v_gene: TRBV27
len: 17
abundance: NA
j_gene: TRBJ2-2
d_gene: TRBD1
CDR3aa: CASSPGQGFANTGELFF
CDR3nt: TGTGCCAGCAGTCCGGGACAGGGGTTCGCGAACACCGGGGAGCTGTTTTTT

v_gene: TRBV29-1
len: 14
abundance: NA
j_gene: TRBJ2-7
d_gene: TRBD1
CDR3aa: CSVDLGQGSYEQYF
CDR3nt: TGCAGCGTTGATCTAGGACAGGGATCCTACGAGCAGTACTTC

v_gene: TRBV28
len: 13
abundance: NA
j_gene: TRBJ1-2
d_gene: NA
CDR3aa: CAMAQGSGYGYTF
CDR3nt: TGTGCCATGGCGCAGGGGTCTGGTTATGGCTACACCTTC

v_gene: TRBV18
len: 16
abundance: few
j_gene: TRBJ2-7
d_gene: TRBD1
CDR3aa: CASSPNMGTGIYEQYF
CDR3nt: TGTGCCAGCTCACCTAATATGGGGACAGGGATCTACGAGCAGTACTTC

v_gene: TRBV5-1
len: 12
abundance: NA
j_gene: TRBJ1-2
d_gene: NA
CDR3aa: CASSPDNSGYTF
CDR3nt: TGCGCCAGCAGCCCCGACAATTCTGGCTACACCTTC

v_gene: TRBV25-1
len: 15
abundance: NA
j_gene: TRBJ2-1
d_gene: NA
CDR3aa: CASSEEGSSYNEQFF
CDR3nt: TGTGCCAGCAGTGAAGAGGGCAGCTCCTACAATGAGCAGTTCTTC

v_gene: TRBV7-2
len: 13
abundance: NA
j_gene: TRBJ1-5
d_gene: NA
CDR3aa: CASSNSGNQPQHF
CDR3nt: TGTGCCAGCAGCAACAGCGGCAATCAGCCCCAGCATTTT

v_gene: TRBV2
len: 14
abundance: NA
j_gene: TRBJ2-5
d_gene: TRBD1
CDR3aa: CASSKDRSQETQYF
CDR3nt: TGTGCCAGCAGTAAGGACAGGAGCCAAGAGACCCAGTACTTC

v_gene: TRBV19
len: 15
abundance: few
j_gene: TRBJ2-2
d_gene: TRBD2
CDR3aa: CASSSPGGRTGELFF
CDR3nt: TGTGCCAGTAGTAGTCCGGGGGGTCGCACCGGGGAGCTGTTTTTT

v_gene: TRBV29-1
len: 11
abundance: NA
j_gene: TRBJ2-7
d_gene: NA
CDR3aa: CSVTGLYEQYF
CDR3nt: TGCAGCGTGACAGGTCTCTACGAGCAGTACTTC

v_gene: TRBV19
len: 15
abundance: once
j_gene: TRBJ2-2
d_gene: NA
CDR3aa: CASSISKSYAGELFF
CDR3nt: TGTGCCAGTAGTATTTCAAAGAGCTACGCCGGGGAGCTGTTTTTT

v_gene: TRBV4-1
len: 18
abundance: NA
j_gene: TRBJ1-5
d_gene: TRBD1
CDR3aa: CASSQDGSADRGNQPQHF
CDR3nt: TGCGCCAGCAGCCAAGATGGGAGCGCGGACAGGGGGAATCAGCCCCAGCATTTT

v_gene: TRBV6-5
len: 14
abundance: NA
j_gene: TRBJ1-6
d_gene: NA
CDR3aa: CASSSITGNSPLHF
CDR3nt: TGTGCCAGCAGTTCTATCACAGGGAATTCACCCCTCCACTTT

v_gene: TRBV5-1
len: 13
abundance: NA
j_gene: TRBJ2-6
d_gene: NA
CDR3aa: CASWGSGANVLTF
CDR3nt: TGCGCCAGCTGGGGCTCTGGGGCCAACGTCCTGACTTTC

v_gene: TRBV9
len: 16
abundance: few
j_gene: TRBJ1-3
d_gene: NA
CDR3aa: CASSVGPIGAGNTIYF
CDR3nt: TGTGCCAGCAGCGTAGGCCCCATAGGGGCTGGAAACACCATATATTTT

v_gene: TRBV7-8
len: 14
abundance: NA
j_gene: TRBJ1-1
d_gene: NA
CDR3aa: CASSRTDSRTEAFF
CDR3nt: TGTGCCAGCAGCCGTACGGACAGTCGCACTGAAGCTTTCTTT

v_gene: TRBV30
len: 16
abundance: NA
j_gene: TRBJ2-7
d_gene: TRBD2
CDR3aa: CAWSRLAGGASYEQYF
CDR3nt: TGTGCCTGGAGTAGATTAGCGGGAGGAGCTTCCTACGAGCAGTACTTC

v_gene: TRBV7-9
len: 16
abundance: few
j_gene: TRBJ2-5
d_gene: TRBD2
CDR3aa: CASSLDVGGDQETQYF
CDR3nt: TGTGCCAGCAGCTTAGACGTCGGGGGGGACCAAGAGACCCAGTACTTC

v_gene: TRBV28
len: 15
abundance: once
j_gene: TRBJ2-7
d_gene: NA
CDR3aa: CASSPATNSVYEQYF
CDR3nt: TGTGCCAGCAGCCCCGCCACAAACTCTGTATACGAGCAGTACTTC

v_gene: TRBV2
len: 11
abundance: once
j_gene: TRBJ2-5
d_gene: NA
CDR3aa: CASSPLETQYF
CDR3nt: TGTGCCAGCAGTCCTTTAGAGACCCAGTACTTC

v_gene: TRBV27
len: 15
abundance: NA
j_gene: TRBJ2-1
d_gene: TRBD2
CDR3aa: CASSGLAGAYNEQFF
CDR3nt: TGTGCCAGCAGCGGACTAGCGGGAGCCTACAATGAGCAGTTCTTC

v_gene: TRBV7-2
len: 13
abundance: NA
j_gene: TRBJ2-5
d_gene: TRBD1
CDR3aa: CASSRTGRETQYF
CDR3nt: TGTGCCAGCAGCCGGACAGGTCGGGAGACCCAGTACTTC

v_gene: TRBV28
len: 16
abundance: NA
j_gene: TRBJ1-1
d_gene: NA
CDR3aa: CASSLESQASLTEAFF
CDR3nt: TGTGCCAGCAGTTTAGAATCGCAGGCCTCTTTAACTGAAGCTTTCTTT

v_gene: TRBV11-2
len: 14
abundance: NA
j_gene: TRBJ1-5
d_gene: NA
CDR3aa: CASSLAGLDQPQHF
CDR3nt: TGTGCCAGCAGCTTAGCGGGCTTGGATCAGCCCCAGCATTTT

v_gene: TRBV4-3
len: 15
abundance: NA
j_gene: TRBJ2-3
d_gene: TRBD2
CDR3aa: CASSHLTSGTDTQYF
CDR3nt: TGCGCCAGCAGCCACCTGACTAGCGGGACAGATACGCAGTATTTT

v_gene: TRBV18
len: 17
abundance: NA
j_gene: TRBJ2-7
d_gene: TRBD1
CDR3aa: CASSPRLMTGEPYEQYF
CDR3nt: TGTGCCAGCTCACCACGTTTGATGACAGGGGAACCCTACGAGCAGTACTTC

v_gene: TRBV15
len: 13
abundance: NA
j_gene: TRBJ2-5
d_gene: NA
CDR3aa: CATSRDEDGSEYF
CDR3nt: TGTGCCACCAGCAGAGACGAGGACGGATCAGAGTACTTC

v_gene: TRBV13
len: 18
abundance: NA
j_gene: TRBJ2-3
d_gene: TRBD2
CDR3aa: CASSLGLAGGPRADTQYF
CDR3nt: TGTGCCAGCAGCCTCGGACTAGCGGGGGGGCCTAGAGCAGATACGCAGTATTTT

v_gene: TRBV6-5
len: 13
abundance: NA
j_gene: TRBJ1-2
d_gene: NA
CDR3aa: CASSPSGGSGYTF
CDR3nt: TGTGCCAGCAGCCCCTCCGGCGGTTCGGGCTACACCTTC

v_gene: TRBV2
len: 12
abundance: NA
j_gene: TRBJ2-1
d_gene: NA
CDR3aa: CASSGVARQQFF
CDR3nt: TGTGCCAGCAGTGGAGTGGCGCGGCAGCAGTTCTTC